This T cell receptor (beta chain) derives from a study of Graves' ophthalmopathy and Graves' hyperthyroidism (dated by TCRdb to 2017 to 2018). Regarding the complete study: Stable hyperthyroidism was defined as no progression to ophthalmopathy within 18 months of follow-up. In roughly 6 hyperthyroidism patients, T-cell repertoires of thyroid tissue and blood were compared. In total, 135 blood samples were TCR-sequenced: 43 ophthalmopathy, over 70 hyperthyroidism and approximately 17 hyperthyroidism-to-ophthalmopathy patients. Following sampling, methimazole starting at 30 mg daily was administered to hyperthyroidism patients, and high-dose intravenous methylprednisolone was administered to ophthalmopathy patients. The independent validation cohort included some 19 hyperthyroidism patients plus 17 patients who later progressed from hyperthyroidism to ophthalmopathy. To tell Graves' ophthalmopathy apart from Graves' hyperthyroidism, and to predict which patients would progress to ophthalmopathy, the study relied on TCR beta repertoire signatures. To explore V-J signatures distinguishing ophthalmopathy from hyperthyroidism, a discovery set of under 110 patients (fewer than 45 ophthalmopathy, roughly 60 stable hyperthyroidism) was enrolled.

General conclusions and limits of the study: In validation, the model predicted ophthalmopathy progression with about 71% sensitivity and 72.22% specificity; some 13 predicted patients were CT-confirmed with GO in a median of 6.5 months. No statistical method was used to predetermine the sample size, and group allocation was not hidden from the investigators. Ophthalmopathy was separated from stable hyperthyroidism by the 13-signature model with more than 85% sensitivity and 81% to 84% specificity in cross-validation and with 80%/75% in the test set. Most expanded thyroid clonotypes with a frequency above 0.001 also appeared in blood, which suggests that blood repertoires may reflect the immune response in the thyroid.

V is reduced by 10 bases and J by 0 bases, leaving a spacing of 12 bases between them. CDR1 SEHNR and CDR2 FQNEAQ are derived from the germline V gene (reference sequence). The CDR3 covers 14 residues, taking in both the cysteine and the phenylalanine. The sequence is cut down to CDR3 DNA, 42 bases in frame from base 1. TCR beta CDR3 regions were amplified from RNA transcripts for repertoire sequencing. HTBI primers and the Qiagen OneStep RT-PCR kit were used in a first-round RT-PCR, which was followed by a second-round multiplex PCR, size selection and purification. The libraries underwent paired-end sequencing with 100 bp reads on an Illumina HiSeq2000. Regarding the original processing steps: SOAPnuke was used to process the reads, throwing out any read that had adapters, had uncalled bases, had a mean Phred below 15, or lacked an exact constant-primer or identifier match. COPE v1.2.5 was used to merge the high-quality paired reads. Each unique nucleotide sequence was defined as a clonotype, and clonotypes were aligned to IMGT TRB V, D and J references with MiTCR v1.1. The analysis was limited to V-J combinations with a frequency above 0.0001, which together covered 98% to 99.2% of repertoires. A TCR clonal expansion and chaos score per V-J combination was defined as the ratio of F50 clonal expansion to chaos observed in the TCRdist matrix. Features were reduced by Welch's t-statistics and random forest to over 10 V-J combinations, which fed a naive Bayes classifier. The similarity between thyroid and blood repertoires was quantified using the Morisita-Horn index. TCRdb itself trimmed the public reads at Q25 with fastp, ran MiXCR and retained productive beta chains. All rows with the same CDR3 protein become a single entry with the most common DNA and genes. The V and J calls reflect TCRdb's pipeline rather than the authors' work. The sample table holds over a million distinct CDR3 sequences, of which about 35% were seen once. Of the sample, roughly 10% is held by the ten largest clones.

Patients with hyperthyroidism were aged 18 to 65 years, had been newly diagnosed, and had a disease duration of less than 2 months. Anyone with other autoimmune diseases, uncontrolled infections, pregnancy or lactation was excluded from the study. Clinical symptoms, serum thyroxine, TRAb, thyroid ultrasound and orbital computed tomography were used for diagnosis. Trizol reagent was used to extract the total RNA, and its quality was then checked on an Agilent 2100 Bioanalyzer. As concerns this clonotype: This receptor's antigen is unknown. Within one base of it there is no much larger clone, and no base qualities were kept.

Material: peripheral blood or thyroid tissue (not recorded which). The rearrangement combines TRBV7-9 with TRBJ2-2; TRBD1 is a possible D gene, resting on 6 matching bases. This receptor was identified in an adult man with Graves' hyperthyroidism. The CDR3 amino acid sequence is: CATSGDANTGELFF. The base sequence is TGTGCCACCTCAGGGGACGCGAACACCGGGGAGCTGTTTTTT. The entire variable domain, with the stretches around the CDR3 drawn from the reference TRBV7-9 and TRBJ2-2 proteins, is DTGVSQNPRHKITKRGQNVTFRCDPISEHNRLYWYRQTLGQGPEFLTYFQNEAQLEKSRLLSDRFSAERPKGSFSTLEIQRTEQGDSAMYLCATSGDANTGELFFGEGSRLTVL.